Listed here are 15 T cell receptor beta chains from one sample, sequenced in a study of Graves' ophthalmopathy and Graves' hyperthyroidism. RNA transcripts yielded amplified TCR beta CDR3 regions. HTBI primers were used in a first-round RT-PCR, which preceded a second-round multiplex PCR. TCRdb reprocessed the multiplex PCR reads via MiXCR and lists one record per CDR3 protein. The table has 560,000 or so distinct CDR3 sequences, approximately 35% seen once. Sequenced sample: peripheral blood or thyroid tissue (not recorded which). The receptors were sampled from an adult man with Graves' hyperthyroidism.

Ten or more counts support this clonotype. The chain joins TRBV5-1 to TRBJ2-7, with TRBD2 matching over 12 bases. The CDR3 spans 17 residues. CDR1 is SGHRS and CDR2 is YFSETQ in the germline V gene. The V segment lost 3 bases and the J segment 2 bases; nucleotides outside the gene matches: 9. CDR3 amino acids: CASSSASGGASTYEQYF. The CDR3 coding sequence is TGCGCCAGCAGCTCCGCTAGCGGGGGGGCCTCCACCTACGAGCAGTACTTC.

The chain recombines TRBV12-3 or TRBV12-4 with TRBJ2-7; 11 nucleotides align to TRBD2. The DNA end favors TRBJ2-1, so the J call may be wrong. This CDR3 spans 12 amino acids. CDR3 in amino acids: CASGLAGNEQFF. The CDR3 coding sequence is TGTGCCAGCGGACTAGCGGGCAATGAGCAGTTCTTC.

The V gene is TRBV15, the J gene TRBJ1-2; D is uncertain. The CDR3 loop spans 15 amino acids. Trimming pared 3 bases from V and 4 bases from J, leaving 15 bases between. Germline-derived CDR1 and CDR2 are LNHNV and YYDKDF (reference sequence). CDR3 in DNA: TGTGCCACCAGCAGCCTTGGACGGCCTTCCTATGGCTACACCTTC. Translating gives CATSSLGRPSYGYTF.

This clonotype was observed at least ten times. This rearrangement joins TRBV5-6 to TRBJ2-5, with a weak D call TRBD2 (5 bases). Germline lookup yields CDR1 SGHDT and CDR2 YYEEEE. Trimming left V 2 bases short and J 3 bases short, with 8 bases between. The CDR3 length is 13 residues. In nucleotides, the CDR3 is TGTGCCAGCAGCTTTTCACTAGAAGAGACCCAGTACTTC. This encodes CASSFSLEETQYF.

This clonotype showed up many times. This sequence joins TRBV7-9 and TRBJ2-2; TRBD1 matches at 8 bases. This CDR3 comprises 15 residues. Losses at the gene ends were 5 bases for V and 5 bases for J; bases not matched to a gene: 7. The germline CDR1 and CDR2 sequences are SEHNR and FQNEAQ (reference sequence). The CDR3 DNA sequence: TGTGCCAGCAGCCCCGGACAGGGTGGGACCGGGGAGCTGTTTTTT. Its translation: CASSPGQGGTGELFF.

This clonotype was seen ten or more times. This chain connects TRBV6-6 to TRBJ1-2; TRBD1 aligns across 7 bases. The CDR3 consists of 14 residues. Germline V lookup: CDR1 MNHNY, CDR2 SVGAGI (reference sequence). The V gene end was trimmed by 6 bases and the J gene end by 5 bases; junction bases not matched to a gene: 9. Here the CDR3 reads CASSRRQGIYGYTF. The CDR3 nucleotides read TGTGCCAGCAGCCGTCGACAGGGTATTTATGGCTACACCTTC.

This clonotype was recorded only once. The chain is built from TRBV7-9 and TRBJ2-1, with TRBD2 identical over 13 bases. CDR1 is SEHNR, CDR2 FQNEAQ, per germline (reference sequence). With V trimmed by 1 base and J by 6 bases, 6 bases remained unmatched. CDR3 size: 17 residues. Here the CDR3 reads CASSLGGLAGIGNEQFF. The CDR3 nucleotides are TGTGCCAGCAGCTTAGGGGGACTAGCGGGGATCGGCAATGAGCAGTTCTTC.

This clonotype was detected a few times. The chain recombines TRBV18 with TRBJ2-7; D is tentatively TRBD1 or TRBD2 (5 bases each). Germline CDR1 KGHSH, CDR2 LQKENI. Trimming pared 2 bases from V and 6 bases from J, leaving 11 bases between. The CDR3 spans 13 residues. CDR3 in DNA: TGTGCCAGCTCACCAGGCCCAGGGAGCGAGCAGTACTTC. Protein sequence: CASSPGPGSEQYF. Looking up the rest from reference TRBV18 and TRBJ2-7 gives the full variable domain: NAGVMQNPRHLVRRRGQEARLRCSPMKGHSHVYWYRQLPEEGLKFMVYLQKENIIDESGMPKERFSAEFPKEGPSILRIQQVVRGDSAAYFCASSPGPGSEQYFGPGTRLTVT.

In this sample, this clonotype turned up many times. This chain links TRBV24-1 with TRBJ2-6; D unclear. Trimming left V 4 bases short and J 0 bases short, with 18 bases between. Per germline, CDR1 KGHDR and CDR2 SFDVKD. The CDR3 contains 19 residues. The CDR3 region is CATSDPDWTDSSGANVLTF. The CDR3, as DNA: TGTGCCACCAGTGACCCAGATTGGACGGATAGCTCTGGGGCCAACGTCCTGACTTTC.

As to this clonotype: With a much larger clone just one base away, this may be a read error. V is TRBV11-2 and J is TRBJ2-7, with TRBD1 identical over 11 bases. Germline V gives CDR1 SGHAT, CDR2 FQNNGV. There are 14 residues in the CDR3. Trimming cost V 8 bases and J 6 bases; bases outside gene matches: 9. CDR3 DNA: TGTGCCAGCGGCTCGCGGACAGGGGGCATCGAGCAGTACTTC. Its protein is CASGSRTGGIEQYF. Based on the CDR3 plus reference TRBV11-2 and TRBJ2-7, the full variable domain is EAGVAQSPRYKIIEKRQSVAFWCNPISGHATLYWYQQILGQGPKLLIQFQNNGVVDDSQLPKDRFSAERLKGVDSTLKIQPAKLEDSAVYLCASGSRTGGIEQYFGPGTRLTVT.

This clonotype was seen repeatedly, ten times or more. This chain uses TRBV20-1 with TRBJ2-5, with D possibly being TRBD1 (5 bases). The V end lost 6 bases, the J end lost 1 base, and 15 bases lay between the germline ends. This CDR3 comprises 14 residues. CDR1 is DFQATT, CDR2 SNEGSKA, per germline (reference sequence). In DNA, the CDR3 is TGCAGTGCCCTTCCCCGCGACAGCCAAGAGACCCAGTACTTC. Amino acid sequence: CSALPRDSQETQYF.

The chain has TRBV5-4 and TRBJ1-2, with 12 positions matching TRBD1. The CDR3 length is 17 residues. J lost 4 bases, V lost 5 bases, and 12 bases had no gene match. Germline CDR1 is SGHNT and CDR2 is YYREEE (reference sequence). In nucleotides, the CDR3 is TGTGCCAGCAGTGGGGCCGGGACAGGGGGCGCCGGCTATGGCTACACCTTC. Residues: CASSGAGTGGAGYGYTF.

This clonotype occurred once. CDR3 nucleotides: TGTGCCATCAGGGACAGCACTGGGGAGCTGTTTTTT. It is translated as CAIRDSTGELFF. The gene calls are TRBV10-3 and TRBJ2-2; TRBD1 might be the D (6 bases). V was pared by 6 bases and J by 8 bases, with 10 bases between. CDR3 length equals 12 residues. Germline V gene lookup returns CDR1 ENHRY and CDR2 SYGVKD.

Points on this clonotype: A read error is likely, as this CDR3 ends without the conserved phenylalanine or tryptophan. Because the CDR3's place on the DNA is in doubt, the DNA is left out and the CDR3 is given as listed by TCRdb. This chain connects TRBV24-1 to TRBJ1-2. CDR1 KGHDR and CDR2 SFDVKD come from the germline V gene. With termini counted, the CDR3 has 9 amino acids. CDR3 amino acids: CATSDASGR.

Only one count was recorded for this clonotype. The rearrangement links TRBV12-3 or TRBV12-4 to TRBJ2-3, with 8 bases lining up with TRBD2. V shed 4 bases and J 6 bases; nucleotides not matched to a gene: 9. The CDR3 covers 15 residues. The CDR3 loop is CASSWGSGRTDTQYF. The CDR3 nucleotides are TGTGCCAGCAGTTGGGGCAGCGGGAGAACGGATACGCAGTATTTT.